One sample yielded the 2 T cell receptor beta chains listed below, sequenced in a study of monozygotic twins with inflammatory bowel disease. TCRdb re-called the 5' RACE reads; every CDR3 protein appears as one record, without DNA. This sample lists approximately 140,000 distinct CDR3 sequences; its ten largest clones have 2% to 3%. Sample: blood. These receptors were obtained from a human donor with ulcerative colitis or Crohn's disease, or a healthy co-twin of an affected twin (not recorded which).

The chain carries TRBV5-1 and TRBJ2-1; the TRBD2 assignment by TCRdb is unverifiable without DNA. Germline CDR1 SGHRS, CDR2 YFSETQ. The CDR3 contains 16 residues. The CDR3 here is CASSLEPGLAGSEQFF.

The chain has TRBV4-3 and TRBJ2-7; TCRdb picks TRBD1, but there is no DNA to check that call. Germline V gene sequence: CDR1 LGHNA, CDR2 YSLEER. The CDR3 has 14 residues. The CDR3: CASSQSRQSYEQYF.